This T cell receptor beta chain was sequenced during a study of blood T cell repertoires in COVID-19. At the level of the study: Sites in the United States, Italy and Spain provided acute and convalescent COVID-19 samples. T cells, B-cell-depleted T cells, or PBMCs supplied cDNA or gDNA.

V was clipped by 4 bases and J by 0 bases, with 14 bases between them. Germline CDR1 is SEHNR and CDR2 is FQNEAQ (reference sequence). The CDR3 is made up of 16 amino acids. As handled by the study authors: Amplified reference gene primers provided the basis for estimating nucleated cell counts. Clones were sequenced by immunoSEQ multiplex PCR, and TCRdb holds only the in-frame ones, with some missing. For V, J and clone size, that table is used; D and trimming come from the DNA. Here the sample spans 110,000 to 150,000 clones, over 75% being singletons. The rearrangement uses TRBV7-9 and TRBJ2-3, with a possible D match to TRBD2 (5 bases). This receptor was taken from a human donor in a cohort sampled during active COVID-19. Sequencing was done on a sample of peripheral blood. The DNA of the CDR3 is TGTGCCAGCAGCTCTCTGAGCGGAACAAGCACAGATACGCAGTATTTT. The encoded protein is CASSSLSGTSTDTQYF. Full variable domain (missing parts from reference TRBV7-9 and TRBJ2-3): DTGVSQNPRHKITKRGQNVTFRCDPISEHNRLYWYRQTLGQGPEFLTYFQNEAQLEKSRLLSDRFSAERPKGSFSTLEIQRTEQGDSAMYLCASSSLSGTSTDTQYFGPGTRLTVL.